This T cell receptor beta chain was sequenced in a study of liver allograft versus peripheral blood T cells. Study-level background: Transplanted-liver T cell receptor repertoires were compared with recipients' peripheral blood repertoires.

This CDR3 contains 13 residues. Per the germline V gene, CDR1 is DFQATT and CDR2 is SNEGSKA (reference sequence). TCRdb independently ran MiXCR on the reads; one entry per CDR3 protein. Of 4,000 to 6,000 distinct CDR3 sequences in the sample, 17% are singletons; the top ten hold around 52%. Study-wide points: Peripheral blood repertoires reportedly differed from the T cell receptor repertoires found inside liver allografts.

A remark on this clonotype: Its antigen remains unidentified.

The origin of this receptor is a human patient who had a liver transplant. The graft donor may account for some of the T cells. The chain carries TRBV20-1 and TRBJ2-1; 7 nucleotides match TRBD2. The chain's CDR3 is CGGLGLGIIEQFF. CDR3 DNA sequence: TGCGGGGGTCTCGGACTAGGAATCATTGAGCAGTTCTTC.